Listed here are 21 T cell receptor beta chains from one sample, sequenced in a study of blood T cell repertoires in COVID-19. The data were produced by immunoSEQ multiplex PCR, yet TCRdb's version contains in-frame clones alone and is incomplete. The table includes tens of thousands of clones, more than 80% detected once. Input material: peripheral blood. These receptors came from a woman in her sixties with COVID-19, enrolled during active disease.

The V call is TRBV7-2, the J call TRBJ2-1, with TRBD2 matching over 7 bases. Per the germline V gene, CDR1 is SGHTA and CDR2 is FQGNSA. The CDR3 contains 16 residues. J gave up 7 bases and V 2 bases, and 11 bases lay outside the gene matches. The CDR3 spells CASSLPPREGKNEQFF. Written as DNA, the CDR3 is TGTGCCAGCAGCTTACCTCCCAGGGAGGGCAAGAATGAGCAGTTCTTC.

Worth noting for this clone: Since no conserved phenylalanine or tryptophan closes the CDR3, a read error is the likely cause. No DNA is shown, since the ends of the CDR3 on it are uncertain; the CDR3 is the one TCRdb lists. V usage is TRBV12-3 or TRBV12-4 and J usage is TRBJ2-7; TRBD2 is the table's D call and was not checked against the DNA. The CDR3 numbers 10 amino acids, ends counted. This CDR3 reads CASSFGGPRI.

The J gene is TRBJ1-6, the V gene TRBV2; the D is unclear. CDR3 length equals 13 residues. V lost 6 bases and J lost 7, with 10 bases in between. Germline V gives CDR1 SNHLY, CDR2 FYNNEI. The CDR3 nucleotides read TGTGCCAGCAGGGGGAGTAACAATTCACCCCTCCACTTT. This gives the protein CASRGSNNSPLHF.

This chain links TRBV13 with TRBJ2-7, with 7 bases aligning to TRBD2. The CDR3 is 15 amino acids. Germline V gene sequence: CDR1 PRHDT, CDR2 FYEKMQ (reference sequence). V dropped 6 bases and J dropped 2; count of bases not matched to a gene: 10. The CDR3 DNA sequence: TGTGCCAGCAGTTATTGGTCGCGGGGGACCTACGAGCAGTACTTC. Amino acid sequence: CASSYWSRGTYEQYF.

The chain is built from TRBV2 and TRBJ2-2; possible D gene TRBD1, 6 bases. The length of the CDR3 is 14 residues. CDR1 SNHLY and CDR2 FYNNEI come from the germline V gene. Trimming cost V 5 bases and J 0 bases, with 7 bases left between them. As DNA, the CDR3 is TGTGCCAGCAGTTACAGGGCGAACACCGGGGAGCTGTTTTTT. The encoded protein is CASSYRANTGELFF. The full variable domain, with the rest looked up from reference TRBV2 and TRBJ2-2, is EPEVTQTPSHQVTQMGQEVILRCVPISNHLYFYWYRQILGQKVEFLVSFYNNEISEKSEIFDDQFSVERPDGSNFTLKIRSTKLEDSAMYFCASSYRANTGELFFGEGSRLTVL.

This clone has a single count. This sequence joins TRBV3-1 (or the pseudogene TRBV3-2) and TRBJ1-2, with 8 bases aligning to TRBD1. The CDR3 has 15 residues. Per the germline V gene, CDR1 is LGHDT and CDR2 is YNNKEL (reference sequence). J was trimmed by 2 bases and V by 4 bases; bases with no gene match: 6. The DNA of the CDR3 is TGTGCCAGCAGCCCCGGGGACAGGCCGAACTATGGCTACACCTTC. Its protein is CASSPGDRPNYGYTF.

J is TRBJ1-4 and V is TRBV12-3 or TRBV12-4; TRBD1 aligns across 7 bases. The CDR3 has 13 amino acids. The V gene end was trimmed by 7 bases and the J gene end by 8 bases; junction bases not matched to a gene: 7. The CDR3 sequence: CASKEGAREKLFF. The CDR3 coding sequence is TGTGCCAGCAAGGAGGGGGCAAGGGAAAAACTGTTTTTT.

V gene TRBV19 combines with J gene TRBJ1-2; 9 bases match TRBD1. CDR1 is LNHDA and CDR2 is SQIVND in the germline V gene (reference sequence). V lost 6 bases to trimming and J lost 5 bases; unmatched junction nucleotides: 4. This CDR3 region has 13 residues. The CDR3 sequence is CASRRDRAYGYTF. DNA of the CDR3: TGTGCCAGTAGGCGGGACAGGGCTTATGGCTACACCTTC.

The chain uses TRBV7-2 and TRBJ2-3; a possible D gene is TRBD1 (6 bases). This CDR3 region has 15 residues. CDR1 SGHTA and CDR2 FQGNSA come from the germline V gene. V lost 5 bases and J 3 bases, leaving 15 bases between the germline ends. The CDR3 protein is CASSPRTVGTDTQYF. The DNA of the CDR3 is TGTGCCAGCAGCCCCCGGACAGTGGGGACAGATACGCAGTATTTT.

V usage is TRBV19 and J usage is TRBJ1-2, with a tentative D call TRBD1 (6 bases). CDR1 is LNHDA, CDR2 SQIVND, per germline (reference sequence). Trimming removed 4 bases from V and 1 base from J, with 13 bases in between. The CDR3 is 15 amino acids. The CDR3 DNA sequence: TGTGCCAGTAGTAAGACCAGGGACATTAACTATGGCTACACCTTC. Its translation: CASSKTRDINYGYTF.

This clone has a single count. This sequence joins TRBV4-2 and TRBJ2-7; D possibly corresponds to TRBD2 (7 bases). The CDR3 length is 14 residues. V was trimmed by 1 base and J by 5 bases, leaving 12 bases between them. Germline V CDR1 and CDR2: LGHNA, YNFKEQ. This CDR3 reads CASSQGGGPDEQYF. CDR3 DNA: TGTGCCAGCAGCCAAGGGGGGGGGCCCGACGAGCAGTACTTC.

This chain joins TRBV27 and TRBJ2-1; 10 bases align to TRBD2. CDR1 and CDR2 (germline): MNHEY, SMNVEV (reference sequence). The CDR3 extends over 16 amino acids. V dropped 2 bases and J dropped 5; count of bases not matched to a gene: 6. The CDR3 nucleotides are TGTGCCAGCAGTTTAAGGACTAGCGGAACTCACAATGAGCAGTTCTTC. It specifies CASSLRTSGTHNEQFF.

The chain carries TRBV28 and TRBJ2-7, with a weak D call TRBD1 (5 bases). The length of the CDR3 is 12 residues. V was shortened by 5 bases and J by 1 base, with 6 bases between the two germline ends. Germline loops: CDR1 MDHEN, CDR2 SYDVKM. Here the CDR3 reads CASSPGSYEQYF. CDR3 in DNA: TGTGCCAGCAGTCCAGGGTCCTACGAGCAGTACTTC.

V and J are TRBV7-2 and TRBJ2-1, with TRBD2 identical over 8 bases. The germline V gene has CDR1 SGHTA and CDR2 FQGNSA. Trimming cost V 6 bases and J 5 bases; bases outside gene matches: 9. The CDR3 loop spans 15 amino acids. CDR3 sequence: CASRVLAAINNEQFF. CDR3 DNA: TGTGCCAGCAGAGTACTAGCGGCCATTAACAATGAGCAGTTCTTC.

The J gene is TRBJ1-2, the V gene TRBV6-5; TRBD1 agrees at 9 bases. V shed 7 bases, J shed 8 bases, and the junction held 14 bases outside the gene matches. The CDR3 consists of 15 residues. The germline gives CDR1 MNHEY, CDR2 SVGAGI. The DNA of the CDR3 is TGTGCCAGCACCCGAAATCCAGAACAGGGGGCGGGCTACACCTTC. It encodes CASTRNPEQGAGYTF.

The rearrangement joins TRBV24-1 to TRBJ2-3; D is undetermined. Germline V CDR1 and CDR2: KGHDR, SFDVKD. CDR3 length equals 19 residues. Deletions cut 1 base from V and 0 bases from J, with 19 bases between. DNA of the CDR3: TGTGCCACCAGTGATTTAGGCAGGCCGGTCACCCGTAGCACAGATACGCAGTATTTT. Amino acids: CATSDLGRPVTRSTDTQYF.

The chain employs TRBV18 and TRBJ1-5, with TRBD1 matching 12 bases. The V and J ends lost 3 bases and 6 bases, in that order; junction bases with no gene match: 9. CDR3 length equals 17 residues. CDR1 and CDR2 (germline): KGHSH, LQKENI. CDR3 sequence (DNA): TGTGCCAGCTCACCGACGGGGGGACAGGGGGCTGGTCAGCCCCAGCATTTT. This codes for CASSPTGGQGAGQPQHF.

This chain uses TRBV15 with TRBJ2-7; TRBD2 agrees at 7 bases. The CDR3 is 15 amino acids. V lost 0 bases and J lost 5; bases outside the gene matches: 7. Looked up from germline, CDR1 is LNHNV and CDR2 is YYDKDF (reference sequence). In nucleotides, the CDR3 is TGTGCCACCAGCAGAGATTGGGGGGAGGGCCACGAGCAGTACTTC. Translated, it gives CATSRDWGEGHEQYF.

The chain has TRBV7-2 and TRBJ2-4, with 7 bases that match TRBD2. The CDR3 loop spans 14 amino acids. V gave up 2 bases and J gave up 5 bases; unmatched junction bases: 3. Looked up from germline, CDR1 is SGHTA and CDR2 is FQGNSA. This chain's CDR3 is CASSLTGRENIQYF. In DNA form, the CDR3 reads TGTGCCAGCAGCTTAACGGGGAGGGAAAACATTCAGTACTTC. Full variable domain (missing parts from reference TRBV7-2 and TRBJ2-4): GAGVSQSPSNKVTEKGKDVELRCDPISGHTALYWYRQSLGQGLEFLIYFQGNSAPDKSGLPSDRFSAERTGGSVSTLTIQRTQQEDSAVYLCASSLTGRENIQYFGAGTRLSVL.

The rearrangement joins TRBV30 to TRBJ2-1; 12 nucleotides line up with TRBD1. The CDR3 is made up of 17 amino acids. The V gene's germline CDR1 is GTSNPN and CDR2 SVGIG (reference sequence). The junction had 11 bases not matched to a gene; V was cut back by 0 bases and J by 8 bases. The CDR3 sequence is CAWSVGFGTGGMDEQFF. In DNA, the CDR3 is TGTGCCTGGAGTGTAGGTTTTGGGACAGGGGGCATGGATGAGCAGTTCTTC. The full variable domain, rest sourced from reference TRBV30 and TRBJ2-1, is SQTIHQWPATLVQPVGSPLSLECTVEGTSNPNLYWYRQAAGRGLQLLFYSVGIGQISSEVPQNLSASRPQDRQFILSSKKLLLSDSGFYLCAWSVGFGTGGMDEQFFGPGTRLTVL.

This clone has only one observation. The rearrangement joins TRBV28 to TRBJ2-1; D gene unclear. The CDR3 is 16 residues long. Trimming left V 2 bases short and J 0 bases short, with 11 bases between. CDR1 and CDR2 from the germline V gene are MDHEN and SYDVKM. The DNA for the CDR3 is TGTGCCAGCAGTTTACTTGCGGTAAGCTCCTACAATGAGCAGTTCTTC. Its translation is CASSLLAVSSYNEQFF.